Each of the 4 T cell receptor beta chains below was sequenced from the same sample in a study of blood T cell repertoires in COVID-19. Some clones are missing from TCRdb's copy, which holds only in-frame ones; the method was immunoSEQ multiplex PCR. Of fewer than 250,000 clones in the sample, 86% were seen once. Material for sequencing was PBMCs or T cells enriched from blood (not recorded which). The receptors originated from a woman aged 40 to 55 with acute COVID-19.

The chain employs TRBV15 and TRBJ2-7; a possible D gene is TRBD2 (6 bases). The CDR3 is 15 residues long. The germline gives CDR1 LNHNV, CDR2 YYDKDF (reference sequence). V dropped 1 base and J dropped 0 bases, with 10 bases sitting between them. The CDR3: CATSRGRGSSYEQYF. CDR3 in DNA: TGTGCCACCAGCAGAGGCCGGGGGAGCTCCTACGAGCAGTACTTC.

The rearrangement links TRBV11-2 to TRBJ2-7, with 8 bases fitting TRBD2. The CDR3 is 15 amino acids. Germline CDR1 and CDR2: SGHAT and FQNNGV. The J segment lost 1 base and the V segment lost 4 bases, leaving 6 bases of the junction unmatched. CDR3 sequence reads: CASSYTGGSSYEQYF. As DNA, the CDR3 is TGTGCCAGCAGCTACACGGGAGGGTCGTCCTACGAGCAGTACTTC.

V and J are TRBV9 and TRBJ1-1; D might be TRBD1 (5 bases). The CDR3 contains 15 residues. CDR1 and CDR2 (germline): SGDLS, YYNGEE. V lost 0 bases and J 0 bases, leaving 9 bases between the germline ends. The CDR3 DNA is TGTGCCAGCAGCGTAGATCCGGGGGTGAACACTGAAGCTTTCTTT. Protein: CASSVDPGVNTEAFF.

This chain connects TRBV18 to TRBJ1-5; no firm D call. CDR1 and CDR2 from the germline V gene are KGHSH and LQKENI. The germline V and J ends were trimmed by 6 bases and 0 bases, with 6 bases remaining between them. The CDR3 covers 13 residues. The CDR3 DNA reads as TGTGCCAGCTCGTTCAGTAGCAATCAGCCCCAGCATTTT. This translates into CASSFSSNQPQHF.